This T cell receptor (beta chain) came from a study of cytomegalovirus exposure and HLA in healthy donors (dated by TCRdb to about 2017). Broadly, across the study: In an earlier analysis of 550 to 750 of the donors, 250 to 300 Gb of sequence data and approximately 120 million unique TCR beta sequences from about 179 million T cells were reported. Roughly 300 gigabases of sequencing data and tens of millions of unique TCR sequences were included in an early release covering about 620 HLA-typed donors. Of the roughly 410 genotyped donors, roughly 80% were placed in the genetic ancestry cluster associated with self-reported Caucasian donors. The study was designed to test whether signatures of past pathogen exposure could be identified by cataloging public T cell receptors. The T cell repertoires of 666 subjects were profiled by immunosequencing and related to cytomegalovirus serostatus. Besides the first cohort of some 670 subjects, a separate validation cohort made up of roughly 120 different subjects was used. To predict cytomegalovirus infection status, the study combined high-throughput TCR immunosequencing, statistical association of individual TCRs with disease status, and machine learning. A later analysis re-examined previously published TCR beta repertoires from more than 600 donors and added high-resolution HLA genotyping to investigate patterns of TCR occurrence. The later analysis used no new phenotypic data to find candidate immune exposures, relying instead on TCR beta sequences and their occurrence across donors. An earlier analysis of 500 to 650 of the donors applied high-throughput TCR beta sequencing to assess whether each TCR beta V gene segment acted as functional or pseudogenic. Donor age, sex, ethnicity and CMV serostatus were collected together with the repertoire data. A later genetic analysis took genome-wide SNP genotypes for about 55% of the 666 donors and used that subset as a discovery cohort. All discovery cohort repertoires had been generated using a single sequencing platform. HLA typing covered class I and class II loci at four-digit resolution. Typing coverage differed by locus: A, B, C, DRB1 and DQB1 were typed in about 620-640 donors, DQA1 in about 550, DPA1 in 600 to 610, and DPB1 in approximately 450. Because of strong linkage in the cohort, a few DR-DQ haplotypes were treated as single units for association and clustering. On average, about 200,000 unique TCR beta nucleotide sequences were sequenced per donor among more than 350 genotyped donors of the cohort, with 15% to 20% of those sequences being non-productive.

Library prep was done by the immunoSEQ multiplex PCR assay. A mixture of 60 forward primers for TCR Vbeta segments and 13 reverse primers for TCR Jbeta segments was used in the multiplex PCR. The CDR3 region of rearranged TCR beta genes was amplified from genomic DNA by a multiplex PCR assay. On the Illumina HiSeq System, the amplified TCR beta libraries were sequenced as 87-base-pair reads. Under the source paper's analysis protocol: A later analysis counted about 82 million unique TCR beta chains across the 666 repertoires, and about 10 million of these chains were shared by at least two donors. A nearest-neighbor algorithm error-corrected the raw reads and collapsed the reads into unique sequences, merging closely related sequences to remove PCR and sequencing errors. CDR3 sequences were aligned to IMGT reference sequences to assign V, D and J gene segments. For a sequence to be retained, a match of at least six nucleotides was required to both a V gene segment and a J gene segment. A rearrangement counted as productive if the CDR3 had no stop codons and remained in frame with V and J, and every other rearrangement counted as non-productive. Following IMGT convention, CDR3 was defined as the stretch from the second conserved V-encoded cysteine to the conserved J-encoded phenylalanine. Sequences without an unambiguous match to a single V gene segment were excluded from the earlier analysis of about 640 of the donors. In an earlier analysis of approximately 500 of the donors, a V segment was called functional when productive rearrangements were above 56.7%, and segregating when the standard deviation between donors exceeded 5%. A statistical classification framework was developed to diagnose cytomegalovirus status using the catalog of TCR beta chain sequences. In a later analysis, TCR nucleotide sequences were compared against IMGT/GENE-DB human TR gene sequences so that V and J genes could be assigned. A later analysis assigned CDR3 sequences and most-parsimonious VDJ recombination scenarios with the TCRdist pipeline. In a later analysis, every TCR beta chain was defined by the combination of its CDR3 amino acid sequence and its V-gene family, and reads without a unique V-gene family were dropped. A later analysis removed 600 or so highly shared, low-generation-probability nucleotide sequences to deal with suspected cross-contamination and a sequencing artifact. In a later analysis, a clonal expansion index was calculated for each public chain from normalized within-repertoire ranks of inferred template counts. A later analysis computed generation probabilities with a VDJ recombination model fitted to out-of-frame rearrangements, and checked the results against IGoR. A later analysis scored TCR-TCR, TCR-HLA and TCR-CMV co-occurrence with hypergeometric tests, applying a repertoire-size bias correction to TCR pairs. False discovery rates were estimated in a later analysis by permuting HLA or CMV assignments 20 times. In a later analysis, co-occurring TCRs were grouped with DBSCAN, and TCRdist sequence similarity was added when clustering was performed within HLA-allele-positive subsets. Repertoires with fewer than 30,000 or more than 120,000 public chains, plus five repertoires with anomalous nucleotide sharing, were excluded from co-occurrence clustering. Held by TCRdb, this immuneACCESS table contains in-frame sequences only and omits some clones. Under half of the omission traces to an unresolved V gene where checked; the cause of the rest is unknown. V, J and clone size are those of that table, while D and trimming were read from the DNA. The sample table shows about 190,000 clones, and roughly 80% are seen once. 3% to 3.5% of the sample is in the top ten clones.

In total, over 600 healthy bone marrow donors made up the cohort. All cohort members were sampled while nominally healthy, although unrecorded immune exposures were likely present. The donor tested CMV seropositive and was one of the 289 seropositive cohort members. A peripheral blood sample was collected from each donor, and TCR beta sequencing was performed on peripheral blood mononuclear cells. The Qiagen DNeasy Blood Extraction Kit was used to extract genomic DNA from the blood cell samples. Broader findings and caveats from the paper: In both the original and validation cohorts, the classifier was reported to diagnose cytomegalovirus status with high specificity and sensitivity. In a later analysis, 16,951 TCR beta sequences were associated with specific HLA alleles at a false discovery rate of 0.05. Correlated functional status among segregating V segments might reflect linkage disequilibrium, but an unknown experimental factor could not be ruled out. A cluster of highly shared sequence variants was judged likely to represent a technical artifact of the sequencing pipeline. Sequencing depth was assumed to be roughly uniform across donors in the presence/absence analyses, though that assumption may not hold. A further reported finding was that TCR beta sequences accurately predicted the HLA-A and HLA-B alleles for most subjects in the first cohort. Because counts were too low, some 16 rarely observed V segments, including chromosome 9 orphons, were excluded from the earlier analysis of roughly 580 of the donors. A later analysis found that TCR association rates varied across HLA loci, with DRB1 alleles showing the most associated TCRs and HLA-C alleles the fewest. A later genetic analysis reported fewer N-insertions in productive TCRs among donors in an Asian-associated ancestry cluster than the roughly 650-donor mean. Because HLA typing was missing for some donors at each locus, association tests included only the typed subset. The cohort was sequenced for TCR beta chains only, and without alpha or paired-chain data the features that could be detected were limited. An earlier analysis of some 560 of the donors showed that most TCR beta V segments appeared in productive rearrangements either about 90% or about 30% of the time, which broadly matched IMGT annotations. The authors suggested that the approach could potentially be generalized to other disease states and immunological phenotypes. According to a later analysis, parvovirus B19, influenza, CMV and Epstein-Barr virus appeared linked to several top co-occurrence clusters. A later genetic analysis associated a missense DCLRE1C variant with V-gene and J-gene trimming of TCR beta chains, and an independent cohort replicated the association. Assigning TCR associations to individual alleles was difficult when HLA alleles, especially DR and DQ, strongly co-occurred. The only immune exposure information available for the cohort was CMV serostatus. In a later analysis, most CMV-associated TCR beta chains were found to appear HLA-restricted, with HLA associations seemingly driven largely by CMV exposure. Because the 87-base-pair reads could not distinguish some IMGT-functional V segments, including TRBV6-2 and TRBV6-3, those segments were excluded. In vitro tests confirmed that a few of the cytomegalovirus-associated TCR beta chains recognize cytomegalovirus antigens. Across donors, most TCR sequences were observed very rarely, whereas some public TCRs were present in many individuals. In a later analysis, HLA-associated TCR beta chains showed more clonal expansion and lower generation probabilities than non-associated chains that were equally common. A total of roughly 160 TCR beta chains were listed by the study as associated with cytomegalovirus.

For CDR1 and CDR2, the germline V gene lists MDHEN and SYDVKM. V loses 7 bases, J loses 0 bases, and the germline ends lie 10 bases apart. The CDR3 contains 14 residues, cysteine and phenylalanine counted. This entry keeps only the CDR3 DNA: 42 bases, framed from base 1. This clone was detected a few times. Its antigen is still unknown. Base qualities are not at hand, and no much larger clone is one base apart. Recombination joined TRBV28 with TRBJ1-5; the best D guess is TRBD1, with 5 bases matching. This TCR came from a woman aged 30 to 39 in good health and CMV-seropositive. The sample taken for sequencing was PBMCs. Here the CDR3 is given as CASTTDSSNQPQHF. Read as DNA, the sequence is TGTGCCAGCACCACCGACAGTAGCAATCAGCCCCAGCATTTT.